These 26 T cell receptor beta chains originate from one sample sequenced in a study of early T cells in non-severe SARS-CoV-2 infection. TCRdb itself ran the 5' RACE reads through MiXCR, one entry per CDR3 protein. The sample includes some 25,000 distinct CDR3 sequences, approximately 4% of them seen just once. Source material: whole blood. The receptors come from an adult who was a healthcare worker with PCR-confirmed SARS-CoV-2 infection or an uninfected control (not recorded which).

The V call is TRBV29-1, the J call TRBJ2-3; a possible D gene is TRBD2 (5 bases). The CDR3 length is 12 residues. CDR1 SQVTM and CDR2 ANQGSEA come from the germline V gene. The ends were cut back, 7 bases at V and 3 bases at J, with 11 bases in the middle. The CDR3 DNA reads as TGCAGCGCGGGGAGAGGTACAGATACGCAGTATTTT. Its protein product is CSAGRGTDTQYF.

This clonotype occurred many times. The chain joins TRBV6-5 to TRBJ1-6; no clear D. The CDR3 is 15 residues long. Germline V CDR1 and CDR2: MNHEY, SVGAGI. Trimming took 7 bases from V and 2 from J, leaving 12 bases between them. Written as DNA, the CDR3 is TGTGCCAGCACCCCGGGCACCGCCTATAATTCACCCCTCCACTTT. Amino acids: CASTPGTAYNSPLHF.

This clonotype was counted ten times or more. CDR3 residues: CSAPSLGSGRDTQYF. CDR3 DNA: TGCAGTGCCCCGAGCTTGGGTAGCGGGAGGGATACGCAGTATTTT. The chain couples TRBV20-1 to TRBJ2-3, with 10 bases lining up with TRBD2. Trimming took 6 bases from V and 6 from J; bases not matched to a gene: 12. There are 15 residues in the CDR3. Per germline, CDR1 DFQATT and CDR2 SNEGSKA (reference sequence).

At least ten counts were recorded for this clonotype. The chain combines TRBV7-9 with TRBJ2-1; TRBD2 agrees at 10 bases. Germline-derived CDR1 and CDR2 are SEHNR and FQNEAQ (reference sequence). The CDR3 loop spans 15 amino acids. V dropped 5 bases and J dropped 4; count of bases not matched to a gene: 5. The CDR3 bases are TGTGCCAGCAGCGCTAGCGGGAGACTGTACAATGAGCAGTTCTTC. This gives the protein CASSASGRLYNEQFF.

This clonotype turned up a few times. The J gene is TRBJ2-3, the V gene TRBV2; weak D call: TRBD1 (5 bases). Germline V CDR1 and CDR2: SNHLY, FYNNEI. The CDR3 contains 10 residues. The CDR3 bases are TGTGGTCAGGGAACAGATACGCAGTATTTT. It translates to CGQGTDTQYF.

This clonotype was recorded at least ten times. The CDR3 protein is CASSSLTGGQTYNEQFF. DNA for the CDR3: TGTGCCAGCAGTTCCCTCACCGGGGGACAAACCTACAATGAGCAGTTCTTC. The V and J genes are TRBV27 and TRBJ2-1; D possibly matches TRBD1 or TRBD2 (6 bases each). Between the trimmed V and J ends, which lost 4 bases and 2 bases, there was a span of 18 bases. The CDR3 is made up of 17 amino acids. Germline CDR1 reads MNHEY; CDR2 reads SMNVEV (reference sequence).

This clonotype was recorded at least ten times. In nucleotides, the CDR3 is TGCGCCAGCAGCCAGGGACAGGGTCAGGAGGAGACCCAGTACTTC. Protein: CASSQGQGQEETQYF. The chain is built from TRBV4-3 and TRBJ2-5; TRBD1 aligns across 9 bases. Germline-derived CDR1 and CDR2 are LGHNA and YSLEER. Germline trimming cut 3 bases from V and 5 bases from J; bases unmatched to any gene: 7. The CDR3 totals 15 residues.

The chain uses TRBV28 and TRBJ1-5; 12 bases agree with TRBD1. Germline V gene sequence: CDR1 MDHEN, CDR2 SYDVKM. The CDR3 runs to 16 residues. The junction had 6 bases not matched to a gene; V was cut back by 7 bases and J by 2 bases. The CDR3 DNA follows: TGTGCCAGCACCTGGGACAGGGGGCCTGGCAATCAGCCCCAGCATTTT. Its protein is CASTWDRGPGNQPQHF.

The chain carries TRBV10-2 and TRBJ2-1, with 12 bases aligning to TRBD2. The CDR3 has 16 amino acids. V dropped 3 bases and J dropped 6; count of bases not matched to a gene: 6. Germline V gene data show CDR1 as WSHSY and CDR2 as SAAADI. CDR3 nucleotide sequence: TGCGCCAGCAGTGACAGACTAGCGGGAGCTCGCAATGAGCAGTTCTTC. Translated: CASSDRLAGARNEQFF.

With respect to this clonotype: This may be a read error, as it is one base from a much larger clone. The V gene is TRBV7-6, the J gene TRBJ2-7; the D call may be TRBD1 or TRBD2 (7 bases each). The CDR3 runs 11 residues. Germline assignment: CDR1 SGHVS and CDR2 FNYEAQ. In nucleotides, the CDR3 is TGTACCAGCAGCCAGGGGGGGGAGCAGTACTTC. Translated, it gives CTSSQGGEQYF. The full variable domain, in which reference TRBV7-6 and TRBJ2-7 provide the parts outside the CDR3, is GAGVSQSPRYKVTKRGQDVALRCDPISGHVSLYWYRQALGQGPEFLTYFNYEAQQDKSGLPNDRFSAERPEGSISTLTIQRTEQRDSAMYRCTSSQGGEQYFGPGTRLTVT.

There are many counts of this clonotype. The CDR3 nucleotides are TGTGCCAGTAGTATTAGCGGGCACACAGATACGCAGTATTTT. It encodes CASSISGHTDTQYF. The chain joins TRBV19 to TRBJ2-3; the match to TRBD2 covers 7 bases. This CDR3 region has 14 residues. The ends lost 3 bases at V and 2 bases at J; junction bases unmatched: 2. CDR1 and CDR2 (germline): LNHDA, SQIVND (reference sequence).

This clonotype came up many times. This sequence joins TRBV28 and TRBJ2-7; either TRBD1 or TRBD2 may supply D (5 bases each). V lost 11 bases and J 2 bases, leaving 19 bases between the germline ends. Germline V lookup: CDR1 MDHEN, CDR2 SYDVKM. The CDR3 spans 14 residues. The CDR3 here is CASLGRRGAYEQYF. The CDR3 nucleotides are TGTGCCTCCCTGGGGCGGAGAGGGGCCTACGAGCAGTACTTC.

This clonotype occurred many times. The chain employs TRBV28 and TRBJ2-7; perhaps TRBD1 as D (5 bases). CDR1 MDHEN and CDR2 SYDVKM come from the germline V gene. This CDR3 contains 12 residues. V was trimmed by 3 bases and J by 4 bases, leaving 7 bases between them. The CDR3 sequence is CASSFNRYEQYF. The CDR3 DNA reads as TGTGCCAGCAGTTTTAACAGGTACGAGCAGTACTTC.

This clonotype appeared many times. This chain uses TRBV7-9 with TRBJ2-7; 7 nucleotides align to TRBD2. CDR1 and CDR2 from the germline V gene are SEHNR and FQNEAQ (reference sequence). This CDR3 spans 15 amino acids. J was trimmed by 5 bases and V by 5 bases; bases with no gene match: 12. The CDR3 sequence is CASSPDGRGFHEQYF. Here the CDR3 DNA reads TGTGCCAGCAGCCCCGATGGGAGGGGATTCCACGAGCAGTACTTC.

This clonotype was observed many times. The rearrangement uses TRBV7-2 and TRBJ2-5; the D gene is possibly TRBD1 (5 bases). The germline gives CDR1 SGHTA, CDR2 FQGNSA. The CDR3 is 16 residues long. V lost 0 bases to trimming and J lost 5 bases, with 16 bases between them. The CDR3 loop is CASSLATILRVETQYF. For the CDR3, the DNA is TGTGCCAGCAGCTTAGCGACAATCCTCAGGGTCGAGACCCAGTACTTC.

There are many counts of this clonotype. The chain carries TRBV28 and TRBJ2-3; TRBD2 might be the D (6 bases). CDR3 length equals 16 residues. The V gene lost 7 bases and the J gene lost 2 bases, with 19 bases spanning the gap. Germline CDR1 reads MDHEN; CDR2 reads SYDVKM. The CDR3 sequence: CASTPRGGPPTDTQYF. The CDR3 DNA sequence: TGTGCCAGCACCCCTCGGGGAGGTCCCCCCACAGATACGCAGTATTTT.

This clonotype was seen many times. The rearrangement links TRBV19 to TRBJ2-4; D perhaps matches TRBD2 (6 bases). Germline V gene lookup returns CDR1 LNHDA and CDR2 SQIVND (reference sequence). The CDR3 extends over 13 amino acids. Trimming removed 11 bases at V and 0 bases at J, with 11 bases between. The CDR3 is CAPWRVAKNIQYF. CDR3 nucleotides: TGTGCCCCGTGGAGGGTAGCCAAAAACATTCAGTACTTC.

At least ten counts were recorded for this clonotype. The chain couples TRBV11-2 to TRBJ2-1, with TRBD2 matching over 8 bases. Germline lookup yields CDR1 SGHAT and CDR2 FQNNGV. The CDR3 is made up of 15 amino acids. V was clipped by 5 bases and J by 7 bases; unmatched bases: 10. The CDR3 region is CASSRSGGELNEQFF. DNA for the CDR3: TGTGCCAGCAGCAGAAGCGGGGGCGAACTGAATGAGCAGTTCTTC.

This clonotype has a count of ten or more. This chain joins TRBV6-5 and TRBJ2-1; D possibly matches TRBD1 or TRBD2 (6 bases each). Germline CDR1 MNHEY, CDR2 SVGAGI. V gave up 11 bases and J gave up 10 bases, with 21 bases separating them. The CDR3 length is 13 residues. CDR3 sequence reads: CAVGGPNKGEQFF. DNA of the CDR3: TGTGCCGTTGGGGGGCCCAACAAAGGGGAGCAGTTCTTC.

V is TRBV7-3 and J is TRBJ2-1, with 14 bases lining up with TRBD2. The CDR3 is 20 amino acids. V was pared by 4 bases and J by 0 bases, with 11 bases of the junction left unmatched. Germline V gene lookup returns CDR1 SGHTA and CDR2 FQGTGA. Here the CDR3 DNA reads TGTGCCAGCAGCTCAAGACTAGCGGGAGGGCCTCAAAGCTCCTACAATGAGCAGTTCTTC. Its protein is CASSSRLAGGPQSSYNEQFF.

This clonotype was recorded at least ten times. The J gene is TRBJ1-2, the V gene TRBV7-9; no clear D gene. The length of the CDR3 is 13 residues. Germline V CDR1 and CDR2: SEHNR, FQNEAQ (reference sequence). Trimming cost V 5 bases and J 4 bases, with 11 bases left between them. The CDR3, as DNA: TGTGCCAGCAGCCCCGACGGACCCTATGGCTACACCTTC. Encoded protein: CASSPDGPYGYTF.

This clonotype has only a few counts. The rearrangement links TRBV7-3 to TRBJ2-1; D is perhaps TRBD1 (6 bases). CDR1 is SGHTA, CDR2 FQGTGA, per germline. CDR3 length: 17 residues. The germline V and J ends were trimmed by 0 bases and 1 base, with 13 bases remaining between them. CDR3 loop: CASSLTGRQGSYNEQFF. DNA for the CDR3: TGTGCCAGCAGCTTAACCGGGCGGCAGGGGTCCTACAATGAGCAGTTCTTC. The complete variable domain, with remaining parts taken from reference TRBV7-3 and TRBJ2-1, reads GAGVSQTPSNKVTEKGKYVELRCDPISGHTALYWYRQSLGQGPEFLIYFQGTGAADDSGLPNDRFFAVRPEGSVSTLKIQRTERGDSAVYLCASSLTGRQGSYNEQFFGPGTRLTVL.

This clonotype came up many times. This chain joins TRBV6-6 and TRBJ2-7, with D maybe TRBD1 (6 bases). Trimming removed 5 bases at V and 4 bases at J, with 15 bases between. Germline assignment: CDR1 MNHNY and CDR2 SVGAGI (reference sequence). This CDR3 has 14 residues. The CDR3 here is CASSVNRASYEQYF. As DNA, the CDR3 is TGTGCCAGCAGTGTTAACAGGGCCTCGTACGAGCAGTACTTC.

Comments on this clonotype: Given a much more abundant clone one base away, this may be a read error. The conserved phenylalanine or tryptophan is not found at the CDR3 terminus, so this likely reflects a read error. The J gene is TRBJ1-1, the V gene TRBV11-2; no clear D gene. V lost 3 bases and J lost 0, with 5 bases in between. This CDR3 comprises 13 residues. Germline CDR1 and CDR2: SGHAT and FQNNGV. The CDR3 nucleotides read TGTGCCAGCAGCTTTCGGCTGAACACTGAAGCTTTCTCT. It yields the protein CASSFRLNTEAFS.

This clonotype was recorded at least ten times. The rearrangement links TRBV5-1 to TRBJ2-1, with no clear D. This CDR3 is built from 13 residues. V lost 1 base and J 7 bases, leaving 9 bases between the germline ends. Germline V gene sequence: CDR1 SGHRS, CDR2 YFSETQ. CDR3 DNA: TGCGCCAGCAGCTTGAACGGTATGAATGAGCAGTTCTTC. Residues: CASSLNGMNEQFF.

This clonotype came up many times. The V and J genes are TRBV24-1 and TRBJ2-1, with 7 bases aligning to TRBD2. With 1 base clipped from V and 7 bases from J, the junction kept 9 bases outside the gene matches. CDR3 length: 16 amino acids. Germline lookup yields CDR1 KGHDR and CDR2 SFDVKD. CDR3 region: CATSDFEGGQRNEQFF. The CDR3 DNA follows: TGTGCCACCAGTGATTTCGAGGGAGGGCAGCGAAATGAGCAGTTCTTC.